Reported below is one T cell receptor beta chain. It has no known antigen specificity. The input lacks base qualities; no much larger clone sits a single base away. The method was the immunoSEQ multiplex PCR assay. For the multiplex PCR, a mixture combining 60 forward primers for TCR Vbeta segments and 13 reverse primers for TCR Jbeta segments was used. The CDR3 region of rearranged TCR beta genes was amplified from genomic DNA with a multiplex PCR assay. On the Illumina HiSeq System, the amplified TCR beta libraries were sequenced as 87-base-pair reads. From the authors' description of their analysis: A later analysis tallied 75 million to 95 million unique TCR beta chains across the 660 or so repertoires, and approximately 11 million of those chains were shared by two or more donors. A nearest-neighbor algorithm error-corrected the raw reads and collapsed the reads into unique sequences, merging closely related sequences to remove PCR and sequencing errors. V, D and J gene segments were assigned by aligning CDR3 sequences to IMGT reference sequences. For a sequence to be retained, a match of at least six nucleotides was required to both a V gene segment and a J gene segment. A rearrangement was called productive if the CDR3 had no stop codons and remained in frame with V and J, and every other rearrangement was called non-productive. CDR3 was defined by IMGT convention, running from the second conserved V-encoded cysteine to the conserved J-encoded phenylalanine. The earlier analysis of about 610 of the donors excluded sequences that lacked an unambiguous match to a single V gene segment. In an earlier analysis of some 590 of the donors, a V segment was called functional when productive rearrangements were above 56.7%, and segregating when the standard deviation between donors exceeded 5%. A statistical classification framework was developed to diagnose cytomegalovirus status using the catalog of TCR beta chain sequences. In a later analysis, TCR nucleotide sequences were compared against IMGT/GENE-DB human TR gene sequences so that V and J genes could be assigned. Using the TCRdist pipeline, a later analysis assigned CDR3 sequences along with most-parsimonious VDJ recombination scenarios. In a later analysis, each TCR beta chain was defined by its CDR3 amino acid sequence together with its V-gene family, and reads lacking a unique V-gene family were excluded. To address suspected cross-contamination and a sequencing artifact, a later analysis removed roughly 640 highly shared, low-generation-probability nucleotide sequences. In a later analysis, a clonal expansion index was calculated for each public chain from normalized within-repertoire ranks of inferred template counts. In a later analysis, generation probabilities were computed with a VDJ recombination model fitted to out-of-frame rearrangements, and the resulting probabilities were checked against IGoR. Hypergeometric tests were used in a later analysis to score TCR-TCR, TCR-HLA and TCR-CMV co-occurrence, with a repertoire-size bias correction applied to the TCR pairs. False discovery rates were estimated in a later analysis by permuting HLA or CMV assignments 20 times. In a later analysis, co-occurring TCRs were grouped with DBSCAN, and TCRdist sequence similarity was added when clustering was performed within HLA-allele-positive subsets. Co-occurrence clustering excluded repertoires with fewer than 30,000 or more than 120,000 public chains, plus five with anomalous nucleotide sharing. Sourced from immuneACCESS, this table was stored by TCRdb with only in-frame sequences that have V and J called. A share of the clones is absent; for the studies checked, an unresolved V gene accounts for under half, and the remainder has no known explanation. V, J and clone size were drawn from that table, and D and trimming were deduced from the DNA. The sample profile shows about 140,000 clones; around three quarters of them were found once. Together, the top ten hold around 5% of the sample.

The entry originates in a study of cytomegalovirus exposure and HLA in healthy donors (TCRdb year 2017). The study in broad terms: An earlier analysis of approximately 640 of the donors reported approximately 290 Gb of sequence data and around 120 million unique TCR beta sequences from roughly 180 million T cells. An early release that covered approximately 600 HLA-typed donors contained about 300 gigabases of sequencing data and 80 million or so unique TCR sequences. Of the 350 to 450 genotyped donors, roughly 80% were placed in the genetic ancestry cluster associated with self-reported Caucasian donors. The study was designed to test whether signatures of past pathogen exposure could be identified by cataloging public T cell receptors. The T cell repertoires of around 670 subjects were profiled by immunosequencing and related to cytomegalovirus serostatus. A separate validation cohort of about 110 different subjects was used in addition to the roughly 670-subject first cohort. The study combined high-throughput TCR immunosequencing, statistical association of individual TCRs with disease status, and machine learning to predict cytomegalovirus infection status. To study patterns of TCR occurrence, a later analysis re-analyzed previously published TCR beta repertoires from 500 to 850 donors and added high-resolution HLA genotyping. Rather than drawing on any new phenotypic data, the later analysis identified candidate immune exposures from TCR beta sequences and the way those sequences occurred across donors. An earlier analysis of more than 450 of the donors used high-throughput TCR beta sequencing to judge whether each TCR beta V gene segment behaved as functional or pseudogenic. Donor age, sex, ethnicity and CMV serostatus were collected together with the repertoire data. A later genetic analysis used genome-wide SNP genotypes for about three fifths of the 666 donors, treating that subset as a discovery cohort. Every discovery cohort repertoire had been produced on one sequencing platform. HLA typing covered class I and class II loci at four-digit resolution. The number of typed donors differed by locus: 629-630 for A, B, C, DRB1 and DQB1; approximately 540 for DQA1; approximately 600 for DPA1; and roughly 490 for DPB1. A handful of DR-DQ haplotypes were handled as single units for association and clustering because linkage in the cohort was strong. Among some 400 genotyped donors of the cohort, an average of about 220,000 unique TCR beta nucleotide sequences was sequenced per donor, of which about 20% were non-productive.

The full study reports these points: Because some donors lacked HLA typing at each locus, the association tests relied only on the typed subset. In both the original and validation cohorts, the classifier was reported to diagnose cytomegalovirus status with high specificity and sensitivity. Presence/absence analyses assumed roughly uniform sequencing depth across donors, an assumption that may not hold. In a later analysis, around 17,000 TCR beta sequences were associated with specific HLA alleles at a false discovery rate of 0.05. In vitro tests confirmed that a few of the cytomegalovirus-associated TCR beta chains recognize cytomegalovirus antigens. According to a later analysis, most CMV-associated TCR beta chains appeared to be HLA-restricted, and the HLA associations seemed to be driven largely by CMV exposure. Assigning TCR associations to individual alleles was difficult when HLA alleles, especially DR and DQ, strongly co-occurred. An earlier analysis of 587 of the donors showed that most TCR beta V segments appeared in productive rearrangements either about 87% or about 30% of the time, which broadly matched IMGT annotations. A later genetic analysis reported fewer N-insertions in productive TCRs among donors in an Asian-associated ancestry cluster than the approximately 700-donor mean. Across donors, most TCR sequences were observed very rarely, whereas some public TCRs were present in many individuals. A later analysis found that TCR association rates varied across HLA loci, with DRB1 alleles showing the most associated TCRs and HLA-C alleles the fewest. Immune exposure information for the cohort was limited to CMV serostatus. V-gene and J-gene trimming of TCR beta chains was associated with a missense DCLRE1C variant in a later genetic analysis, and the association was replicated in an independent cohort. The authors suggested that the approach could potentially be generalized to other disease states and immunological phenotypes. The earlier analysis of almost 600 of the donors excluded about 16 rarely observed V segments, including chromosome 9 orphons, because counts were too low. A later analysis found that HLA-associated TCR beta chains were more clonally expanded and had lower generation probabilities than equally common non-associated chains. In this cohort, only TCR beta chains were sequenced, and detectable features were limited by the absence of alpha or paired-chain data. In a later analysis, several top co-occurrence clusters were reported to appear linked to parvovirus B19, influenza, CMV and Epstein-Barr virus. Linkage disequilibrium might explain the correlated functional status among segregating V segments, but an unknown experimental factor could not be ruled out. A total of some 180 TCR beta chains were listed by the study as associated with cytomegalovirus. A group of highly shared sequence variants was considered likely to be a technical artifact of the sequencing pipeline. A further reported finding was that TCR beta sequences accurately predicted the HLA-A and HLA-B alleles for most subjects in the first cohort.

The cohort comprised approximately 700 healthy bone marrow donors. At the time of sampling, every cohort member was nominally healthy, though immune exposures that went unrecorded were likely present. Of the approximately 700 cohort members, around 290 had a positive CMV serostatus and approximately 370 had a negative one, while no CMV serostatus was recorded for the donor. A peripheral blood sample was provided by each donor, and peripheral blood mononuclear cells were used for TCR beta sequencing. The Qiagen DNeasy Blood Extraction Kit was used to extract genomic DNA from the blood cell samples. This clonotype originated in a man aged 25 to 40 in good health. Sequenced input: PBMCs.

The nucleotide sequence reads as follows: TGCAGTGCCCGTGACGGGAATGAGCAGTTCTTC. It codes for CSARDGNEQFF. Rearrangement joined TRBV20-1 to TRBJ2-1; the D gene identity is not certain. The CDR3 contains 11 residues, cysteine and phenylalanine counted. Only the CDR3 portion is preserved as DNA: 33 bases, with reading frame beginning at the first base. Trimming takes 6 bases from V and 7 bases from J, and the germline ends sit 10 bases apart. CDR1 and CDR2 are read off the germline V gene (reference sequence) as DFQATT and SNEGSKA.